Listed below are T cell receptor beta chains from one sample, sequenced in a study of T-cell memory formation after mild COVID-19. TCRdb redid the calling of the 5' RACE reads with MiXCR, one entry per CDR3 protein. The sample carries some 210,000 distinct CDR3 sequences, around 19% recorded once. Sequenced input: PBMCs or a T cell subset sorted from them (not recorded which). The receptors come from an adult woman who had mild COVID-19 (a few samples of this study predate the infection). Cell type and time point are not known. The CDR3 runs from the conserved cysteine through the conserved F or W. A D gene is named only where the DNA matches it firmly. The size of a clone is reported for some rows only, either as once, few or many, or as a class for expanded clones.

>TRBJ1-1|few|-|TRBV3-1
CASSQGSVAEAFF
TGTGCCAGCAGCCAGGGGTCGGTCGCTGAAGCTTTCTTT
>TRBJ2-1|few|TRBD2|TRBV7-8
CASSLDLGLAYEQFF
TGTGCCAGCAGCTTAGATCTGGGACTAGCCTATGAGCAGTTCTTC
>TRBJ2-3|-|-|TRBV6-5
CASSYSSGGTASTDTQYF
TGTGCCAGCAGTTACTCGTCGGGGGGGACAGCTAGCACAGATACGCAGTATTTT
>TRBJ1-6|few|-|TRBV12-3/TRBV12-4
CASSDQQGSSPLHF
TGTGCCAGCAGTGATCAACAGGGTAGTTCACCCCTCCACTTT
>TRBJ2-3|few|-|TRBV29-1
CSVTGDGNTDTQYF
TGCAGCGTGACGGGAGACGGGAACACAGATACGCAGTATTTT
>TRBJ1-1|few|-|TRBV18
CASSPSDIGAFF
TGTGCCAGCTCACCATCGGACATCGGAGCTTTCTTT
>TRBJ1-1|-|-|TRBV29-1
CSVEDGGGSEAFF
TGCAGCGTTGAAGATGGGGGGGGCTCTGAAGCTTTCTTT
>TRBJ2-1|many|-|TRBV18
CASSPHANEQFF
TGTGCCAGCTCACCGCATGCGAATGAGCAGTTCTTC
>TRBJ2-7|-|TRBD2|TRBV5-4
CASSFGLAGGRHEQYF
TGTGCCAGCAGCTTCGGACTAGCGGGGGGGCGGCACGAGCAGTACTTC
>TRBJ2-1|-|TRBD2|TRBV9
CASSAQNPGLAGGLVIGEQFF
TGTGCCAGCAGCGCACAAAACCCCGGACTAGCGGGGGGGCTTGTCATCGGTGAGCAGTTCTTC
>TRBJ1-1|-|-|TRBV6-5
CASSYSTRGFEAFF
TGTGCCAGCAGTTACTCGACTCGGGGTTTTGAAGCTTTCTTT
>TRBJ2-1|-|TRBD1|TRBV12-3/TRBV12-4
CASSWTGGQGEQFF
TGTGCCAGCAGTTGGACAGGGGGCCAGGGTGAGCAGTTCTTC
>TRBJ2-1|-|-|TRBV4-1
CASSQDVGGRSSYNEQFF
TGCGCCAGCAGCCAAGATGTAGGCGGGCGGAGCTCCTACAATGAGCAGTTCTTC
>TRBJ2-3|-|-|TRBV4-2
CASSRTFDTDTQYF
TGTGCCAGCAGCCGGACCTTTGACACAGATACGCAGTATTTT
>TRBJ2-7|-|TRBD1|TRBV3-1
CASSQDLRTGVYEQYF
TGTGCCAGCAGCCAAGATCTTAGGACAGGGGTCTACGAGCAGTACTTC
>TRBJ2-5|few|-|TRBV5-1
CASSSPVVKTQYF
TGCGCCAGCAGCTCCCCTGTTGTGAAGACCCAGTACTTC
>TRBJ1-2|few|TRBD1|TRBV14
CASSQGARGPAGYTF
TGTGCCAGCAGCCAAGGTGCCAGGGGGCCTGCCGGCTACACCTTC
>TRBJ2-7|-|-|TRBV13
CASSPQPGLISYEQYF
TGTGCCAGCAGCCCCCAACCCGGGTTAATCTCCTACGAGCAGTACTTC
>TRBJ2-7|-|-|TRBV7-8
CASSPDTSRWREQYF
TGTGCCAGCAGCCCAGACACCAGCCGTTGGCGGGAGCAGTACTTC
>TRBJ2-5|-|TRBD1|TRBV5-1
CASSLAGTGEETQYF
TGCGCCAGCAGCTTGGCCGGGACAGGGGAAGAGACCCAGTACTTC
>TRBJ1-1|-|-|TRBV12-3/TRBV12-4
CASRLTFEAFF
TGTGCCAGCAGATTAACCTTTGAAGCTTTCTTT
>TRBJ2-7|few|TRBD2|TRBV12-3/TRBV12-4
CASSPSGRGGYEQYF
TGTGCCAGCAGTCCCTCCGGACGGGGGGGATACGAGCAGTACTTC
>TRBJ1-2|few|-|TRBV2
CASSEAGSYGYTF
TGTGCCAGCAGTGAAGCTGGGTCCTATGGCTACACCTTC
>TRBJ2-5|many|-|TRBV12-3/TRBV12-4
CASSLGTYQETQYF
TGTGCCAGCAGTTTAGGGACTTACCAAGAGACCCAGTACTTC
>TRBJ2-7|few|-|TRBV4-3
CASSQKPRDTAYEQYF
TGCGCCAGCAGCCAAAAACCTCGGGACACCGCCTACGAGCAGTACTTC
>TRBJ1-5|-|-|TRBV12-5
CASGPGHSNQPQHF
TGTGCTAGTGGTCCAGGACATAGCAATCAGCCCCAGCATTTT
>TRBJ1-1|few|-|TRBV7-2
CASSLRVTGPNTEAFF
TGTGCCAGCAGCTTAAGGGTGACAGGTCCGAACACTGAAGCTTTCTTT
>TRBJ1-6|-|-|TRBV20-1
CSASSPGVGSPLHF
TGCAGTGCTAGTTCCCCAGGGGTAGGTTCACCCCTCCACTTT
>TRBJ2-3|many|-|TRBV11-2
CASSPLDTQYF
TGTGCCAGCAGCCCATTGGATACGCAGTATTTT
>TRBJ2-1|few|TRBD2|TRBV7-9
CASSLDGGSINEQFF
TGTGCCAGCAGCCTAGACGGCGGGAGTATAAATGAGCAGTTCTTC
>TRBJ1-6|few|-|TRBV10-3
CAISESSGGGKGSPLHF
TGTGCCATCAGTGAGTCGAGTGGGGGCGGAAAAGGCTCACCCCTCCACTTT
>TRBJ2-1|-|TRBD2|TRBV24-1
CATSDAAGGNNEQFF
TGTGCCACCAGTGACGCAGCGGGAGGGAACAATGAGCAGTTCTTC
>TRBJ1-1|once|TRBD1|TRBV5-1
CASSLEGGFMNTEAFF
TGCGCCAGCAGCTTGGAAGGGGGCTTCATGAACACTGAAGCTTTCTTT
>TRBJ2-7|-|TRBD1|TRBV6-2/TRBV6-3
CASKTGGYEQYF
TGTGCCAGCAAGACAGGGGGCTACGAGCAGTACTTC
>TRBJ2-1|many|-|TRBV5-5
CASSLEVAGLREQFF
TGTGCCAGCAGCTTGGAAGTCGCCGGACTCCGTGAGCAGTTCTTC
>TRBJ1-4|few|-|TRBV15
CATRAGVNEKLFF
TGTGCCACCAGAGCAGGGGTCAATGAAAAACTGTTTTTT
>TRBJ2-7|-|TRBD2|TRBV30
CAWSKERERYF
TGTGCCTGGAGCAAAGAGCGGGAGCGGTACTTC
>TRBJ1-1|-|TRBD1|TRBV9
CASSADRGLSTEAFF
TGTGCCAGCAGCGCGGACAGGGGGCTGAGCACTGAAGCTTTCTTT
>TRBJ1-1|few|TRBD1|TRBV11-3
CASSSGHRGNTEAFF
TGTGCCAGCAGCTCGGGTCACAGGGGGAACACTGAAGCTTTCTTT
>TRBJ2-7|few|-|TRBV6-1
CASSDIPGLRGAFYEQYF
TGTGCCAGCAGTGATATCCCCGGTCTAAGAGGGGCCTTCTACGAGCAGTACTTC
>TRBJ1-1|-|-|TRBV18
CASSQTEGNEAFF
TGTGCCAGCTCACAGACGGAGGGGAATGAAGCTTTCTTT
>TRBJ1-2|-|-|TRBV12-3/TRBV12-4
CASSPSSGWHGYTF
TGTGCCAGCAGTCCCTCCTCGGGGTGGCATGGCTACACCTTC
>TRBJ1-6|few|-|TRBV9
CASSPRTSSYNSPLHF
TGTGCCAGCAGCCCCCGGACCAGCTCCTATAATTCACCCCTCCACTTT
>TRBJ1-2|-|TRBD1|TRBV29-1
CSVRQGALRNYGYTF
TGCAGCGTTAGACAGGGGGCTCTCCGTAACTATGGCTACACCTTC